This T cell receptor (beta chain) was sequenced for a study of human T cells and chemical hapten exposure. This clonotype occurred a few times. Library construction involved attaching unique molecular identifiers to individual cDNA molecules, which allowed quantitative, reproducible TCR counting. TCRdb used MiXCR to reprocess the reads, holding one entry per CDR3 protein. The data show some 2,200 distinct CDR3 sequences, with roughly 50% seen just once and 9.8% held by the top ten. This sample's treatment: therapeutic diphenylcyclopropenone sensitization with weekly scalp DPC. The receptor comes from an adult with alopecia areata. Some clones in this sample may be carry-over from other donors' samples. This table probably holds off-target reads from a library built for another chain. The sequencing here drew on whole blood, taken before DPC sensitization or 2, 6, or about 24 weeks after (not recorded which).

The CDR3 loop reads CASSLEPGLVADTQYF. CDR3 in DNA: TGTGCCAGCAGCTTGGAGCCCGGACTAGTCGCAGATACGCAGTATTTT. This rearrangement joins TRBV7-2 to TRBJ2-3; TRBD2 matches at 7 bases. Trimming took 3 bases from V and 4 from J; bases not matched to a gene: 10. The CDR3 is made up of 16 amino acids. CDR1 SGHTA and CDR2 FQGNSA come from the germline V gene.